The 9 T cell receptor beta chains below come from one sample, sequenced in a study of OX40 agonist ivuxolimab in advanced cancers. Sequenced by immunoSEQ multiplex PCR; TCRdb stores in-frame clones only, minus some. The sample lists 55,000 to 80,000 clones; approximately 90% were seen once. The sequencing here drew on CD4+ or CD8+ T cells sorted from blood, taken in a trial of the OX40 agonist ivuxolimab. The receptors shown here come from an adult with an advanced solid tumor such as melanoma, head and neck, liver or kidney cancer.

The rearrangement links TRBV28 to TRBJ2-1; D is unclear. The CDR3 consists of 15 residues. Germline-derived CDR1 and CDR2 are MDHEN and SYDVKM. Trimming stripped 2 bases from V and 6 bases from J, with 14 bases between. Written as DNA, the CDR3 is TGTGCCAGCAGTTTAGTTGGGATCAAAGGCAATGAGCAGTTCTTC. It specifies CASSLVGIKGNEQFF.

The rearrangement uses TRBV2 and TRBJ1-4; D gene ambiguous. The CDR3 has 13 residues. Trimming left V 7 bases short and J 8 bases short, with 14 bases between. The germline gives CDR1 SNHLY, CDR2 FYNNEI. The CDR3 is CASNTIKGEKLFF. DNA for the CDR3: TGTGCCAGCAATACGATAAAGGGCGAAAAACTGTTTTTT.

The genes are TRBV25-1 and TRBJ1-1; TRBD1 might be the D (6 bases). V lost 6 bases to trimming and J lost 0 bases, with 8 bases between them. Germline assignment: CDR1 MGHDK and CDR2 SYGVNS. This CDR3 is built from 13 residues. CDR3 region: CASRTGMNTEAFF. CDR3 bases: TGTGCCAGCAGGACAGGCATGAACACTGAAGCTTTCTTT.

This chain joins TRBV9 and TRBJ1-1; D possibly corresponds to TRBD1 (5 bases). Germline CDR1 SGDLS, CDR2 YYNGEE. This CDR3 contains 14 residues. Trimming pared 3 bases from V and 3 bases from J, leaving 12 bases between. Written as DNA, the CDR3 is TGTGCCAGCAGCGGGGGGAGACCCTACACTGAAGCTTTCTTT. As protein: CASSGGRPYTEAFF.

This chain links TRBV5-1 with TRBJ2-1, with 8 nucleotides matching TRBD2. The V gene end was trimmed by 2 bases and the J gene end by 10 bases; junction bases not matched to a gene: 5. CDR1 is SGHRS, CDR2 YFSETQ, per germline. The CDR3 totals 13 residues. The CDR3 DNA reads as TGCGCCAGCAGCTTAGGACTAGCAGGGGAGCAGTTCTTC. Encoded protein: CASSLGLAGEQFF.

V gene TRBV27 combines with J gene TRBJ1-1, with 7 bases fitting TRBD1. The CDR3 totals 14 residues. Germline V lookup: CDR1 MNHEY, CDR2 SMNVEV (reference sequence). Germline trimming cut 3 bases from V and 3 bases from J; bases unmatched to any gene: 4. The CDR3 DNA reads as TGTGCCAGCAGTTTGGACAGGACTTACACTGAAGCTTTCTTT. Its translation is CASSLDRTYTEAFF.

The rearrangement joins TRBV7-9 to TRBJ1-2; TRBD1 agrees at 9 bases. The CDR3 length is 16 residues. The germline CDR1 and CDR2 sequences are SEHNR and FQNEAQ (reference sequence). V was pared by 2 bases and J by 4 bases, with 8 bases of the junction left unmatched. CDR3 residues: CASSLPQGARGYGYTF. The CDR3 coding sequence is TGTGCCAGCAGCTTACCACAGGGGGCAAGGGGCTATGGCTACACCTTC. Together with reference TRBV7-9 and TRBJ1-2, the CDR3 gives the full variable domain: DTGVSQNPRHKITKRGQNVTFRCDPISEHNRLYWYRQTLGQGPEFLTYFQNEAQLEKSRLLSDRFSAERPKGSFSTLEIQRTEQGDSAMYLCASSLPQGARGYGYTFGSGTRLTVV.

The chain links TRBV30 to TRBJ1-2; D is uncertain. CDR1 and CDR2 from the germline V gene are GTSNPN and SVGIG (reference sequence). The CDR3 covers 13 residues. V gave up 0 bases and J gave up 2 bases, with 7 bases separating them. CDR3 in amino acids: CAWSVDENYGYTF. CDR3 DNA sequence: TGTGCCTGGAGTGTGGATGAGAACTATGGCTACACCTTC.

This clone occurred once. CDR3 loop: CASSPRTGVHEQYF. The CDR3 nucleotides read TGTGCCAGCTCACCCCGGACAGGGGTCCACGAGCAGTACTTC. The chain recombines TRBV18 with TRBJ2-7; 9 nucleotides line up with TRBD1. V shed 3 bases and J 5 bases; nucleotides not matched to a gene: 5. Germline CDR1 reads KGHSH; CDR2 reads LQKENI. This CDR3 region has 14 residues. Full variable domain (rest looked up from reference TRBV18 and TRBJ2-7): NAGVMQNPRHLVRRRGQEARLRCSPMKGHSHVYWYRQLPEEGLKFMVYLQKENIIDESGMPKERFSAEFPKEGPSILRIQQVVRGDSAAYFCASSPRTGVHEQYFGPGTRLTVT.